Listed here are 5 T cell receptor beta chains from one sample, sequenced in a study of shared clonotypes between healthy human individuals. Here immunoSEQ multiplex PCR was the method, and the copy in TCRdb shows in-frame clones only, minus some. The data show about 960,000 clones, 70% to 85% seen once. The sample taken for sequencing was memory CD4+ T cells sorted from blood. Subset indicated: CD45RA-negative fraction. The receptors come from a man aged 18 to 29 in good health.

The V and J genes are TRBV10-3 and TRBJ2-7; D remains unclear. CDR3 length equals 12 residues. Germline CDR1 ENHRY, CDR2 SYGVKD. Trimming left V 4 bases short and J 1 base short, with 5 bases between. CDR3 bases: TGTGCCATCAGTGCAGTTTCCTACGAGCAGTACTTC. It encodes CAISAVSYEQYF.

This chain connects TRBV28 to TRBJ1-1; D unclear. This CDR3 contains 13 residues. Trimming removed 2 bases at V and 10 bases at J, with 14 bases between. The germline gives CDR1 MDHEN, CDR2 SYDVKM. CDR3 coding DNA: TGTGCCAGCAGTTTAGCTCCACGTCGAGGAGCTTTCTTT. This translates into CASSLAPRRGAFF. Looking up the rest from reference TRBV28 and TRBJ1-1 gives the full variable domain: DVKVTQSSRYLVKRTGEKVFLECVQDMDHENMFWYRQDPGLGLRLIYFSYDVKMKEKGDIPEGYSVSREKKERFSLILESASTNQTSMYLCASSLAPRRGAFFGQGTRLTVV.

The chain combines TRBV7-2 with TRBJ2-1, with 7 positions matching TRBD1. The CDR3 extends over 15 amino acids. V was pared by 4 bases and J by 1 base, with 4 bases of the junction left unmatched. In germline, CDR1 is SGHTA, CDR2 FQGNSA. The CDR3 loop reads CASSSLGQSYNEQFF. The DNA for the CDR3 is TGTGCCAGCAGCTCCCTGGGACAGTCCTACAATGAGCAGTTCTTC.

The chain couples TRBV14 to TRBJ2-7; TRBD1 aligns across 7 bases. This CDR3 is 14 amino acids long. Trimming at V came to 3 bases and at J to 5 bases, leaving 7 bases not matched to a gene. Germline V gene sequence: CDR1 SGHDN, CDR2 FVKESK. The CDR3 here is CASSQGQPVNEQYF. The CDR3 bases are TGTGCCAGCAGCCAGGGACAGCCTGTGAACGAGCAGTACTTC.

The V gene is TRBV5-1, the J gene TRBJ2-1; 16 bases fit TRBD2. V lost 4 bases and J lost 8; bases outside the gene matches: 9. The CDR3 sequence is 17 residues long. The germline gives CDR1 SGHRS, CDR2 YFSETQ. The CDR3 here is CASSPGHGTSGRDEQFF. The CDR3 DNA is TGCGCCAGCAGCCCAGGTCATGGGACTAGCGGGAGGGATGAGCAGTTCTTC. The full variable domain, its missing parts supplied by reference TRBV5-1 and TRBJ2-1, is KAGVTQTPRYLIKTRGQQVTLSCSPISGHRSVSWYQQTPGQGLQFLFEYFSETQRNKGNFPGRFSGRQFSNSRSEMNVSTLELGDSALYLCASSPGHGTSGRDEQFFGPGTRLTVL.